This T cell receptor (beta chain) was profiled in a study of molecular identifiers for immune sequencing clone quantification. About the study: Replicate experiments took RNA from around 18,000 or 91,000 naive CD8 cells, divided it five ways and sequenced four.

Concerning this clonotype: The antigen is unknown.

Bulk libraries came from a prior protocol with listed TCR primers. TCRdb re-derived calls from the PCR reads in MiXCR, one entry per CDR3 protein. The table records under 600,000 distinct CDR3 sequences, about 26% of them present only once. General study results and limits: The study reportedly detected spiked Jurkat TCR RNA from one cell among about 1.1 million naive cells.

The CDR3 extends over 15 amino acids. V was pared by 5 bases and J by 2 bases, with 7 bases of the junction left unmatched. The germline V gene has CDR1 MNHEY and CDR2 SVGEGT. Material for sequencing was naive CD8+ T cells from blood, with Jurkat cell RNA spiked in. Subset defined: FACS-sorted CD8+CD4-CCR7+CD45RA+ naive T cells. This receptor was taken from a human donor in good health. Some libraries in this study had Jurkat cell RNA spiked in. V gene TRBV6-2 or TRBV6-3 combines with J gene TRBJ2-3; 7 nucleotides match TRBD2. The CDR3 reads CASSPLAEPTDTQYF. CDR3 DNA sequence: TGTGCCAGCAGTCCGCTAGCGGAACCCACAGATACGCAGTATTTT.